Shown below are 20 T cell receptor beta chains from a single sample sequenced in a study of cytomegalovirus exposure and HLA in healthy donors (dated 2017 in TCRdb). Library preparation used the immunoSEQ multiplex PCR assay. The multiplex PCR relied on a mix of 60 forward primers for TCR Vbeta segments and 13 reverse primers for TCR Jbeta segments. TCRdb re-hosts the immuneACCESS table, in-frame sequences only. Its copies lack some clones; in the studies checked, an unresolved V gene accounts for under half of them, and the cause for the rest is not known. The sample includes roughly 130,000 clones, with around 72% observed a single time. The top ten constitute roughly 1.8% of the sample. The sequenced sample was PBMCs. The origin of the receptors is a woman aged 40 to 49 in good health and CMV-seronegative.

This clone was picked up one time. This chain links TRBV19 with TRBJ1-1, with D tentatively TRBD1 (5 bases). There are 14 residues in the CDR3. Trimming removed 2 bases at V and 3 bases at J, with 10 bases between. Germline lookup yields CDR1 LNHDA and CDR2 SQIVND (reference sequence). This chain's CDR3 is CASSIRGGDTEAFF. The CDR3, as DNA: TGTGCCAGTAGTATAAGGGGAGGGGACACTGAAGCTTTCTTT.

This clone was seen a handful of times. The rearrangement joins TRBV9 to TRBJ1-3; a possible D gene is TRBD1 (6 bases). V was shortened by 3 bases and J by 4 bases, with 11 bases between the two germline ends. CDR1 is SGDLS, CDR2 YYNGEE, per germline. The CDR3 loop spans 14 amino acids. The CDR3 bases are TGTGCCAGCAGCGACGGGACACGGGGAAACACCATATATTTT. Its translation is CASSDGTRGNTIYF.

This sequence joins TRBV11-2 and TRBJ2-3; 12 bases map to TRBD2. CDR1 and CDR2 from the germline V gene are SGHAT and FQNNGV. This CDR3 has 17 residues. J was trimmed by 4 bases and V by 6 bases; bases with no gene match: 11. CDR3 sequence reads: CASRAYVTSGGPDTQYF. The CDR3 DNA follows: TGTGCCAGCAGAGCTTACGTGACTAGCGGGGGACCAGATACGCAGTATTTT.

The chain carries TRBV13 and TRBJ1-6; D ambiguous. V shed 6 bases and J shed 6 bases, with 15 bases lying between them. Germline V gives CDR1 PRHDT, CDR2 FYEKMQ (reference sequence). The length of the CDR3 is 15 residues. CDR3 bases: TGTGCCAGCAGGCCAGTTTCGATCCTTAATTCACCCCTCCACTTT. This sequence encodes CASRPVSILNSPLHF.

This clone has only a few counts. This chain uses TRBV6-5 with TRBJ2-7, with a tentative D call TRBD2 (5 bases). Germline CDR1 reads MNHEY; CDR2 reads SVGAGI. The CDR3 sequence is 14 residues long. Trimming cost V 6 bases and J 1 base, with 13 bases left between them. CDR3 protein: CASRKLEISYEQYF. CDR3 nucleotides: TGTGCCAGCAGAAAACTAGAAATTTCCTACGAGCAGTACTTC.

The chain carries TRBV7-3 and TRBJ2-1; 12 bases agree with TRBD2. This CDR3 has 16 amino acids. After removal of 4 bases from V and 12 bases from J, the junction contained 13 bases not matched to a gene. Per germline, CDR1 SGHTA and CDR2 FQGTGA. CDR3 nucleotides: TGTGCCAGCAGCTCGCAGACTAGCGGGGGTAATCTTGCGCAGTTCTTC. Translated: CASSSQTSGGNLAQFF.

CDR3 bases: TGTGCCAGCAGCTTAGCAAGCGGTCCTGTCCACGAGCAGTACTTC. This gives the protein CASSLASGPVHEQYF. This rearrangement joins TRBV7-9 to TRBJ2-7; tentatively, D is TRBD2 (5 bases). The CDR3 length is 15 residues. Germline V gene data show CDR1 as SEHNR and CDR2 as FQNEAQ (reference sequence). V shed 0 bases and J shed 5 bases, with 14 bases lying between them.

This sequence joins TRBV7-8 and TRBJ2-2, with D hard to call. The CDR3 is 14 amino acids. The germline V gene encodes CDR1 SGHVS and CDR2 FQNEAQ. The ends were cut back, 8 bases at V and 4 bases at J, with 14 bases in the middle. The CDR3 region has the DNA TGTGCCAGCCTTAGGAACAGCATCACCGGGGAGCTGTTTTTT. Translating it yields CASLRNSITGELFF.

The count of this clone is one. V is TRBV6-6 and J is TRBJ2-3, with 12 nucleotides matching TRBD2. Trimming removed 4 bases from V and 3 bases from J; junction bases left unmatched: 2. The germline V gene has CDR1 MNHNY and CDR2 SVGAGI (reference sequence). The CDR3 is 15 amino acids. The CDR3 region has the DNA TGTGCCAGCAGTTTGACTAGCGGGGGTACAGATACGCAGTATTTT. Residues: CASSLTSGGTDTQYF.

The rearrangement links TRBV5-6 to TRBJ2-7; no clear D gene. Trimming cost V 4 bases and J 2 bases, with 7 bases left between them. Germline values: CDR1 SGHDT, CDR2 YYEEEE. The CDR3 sequence is 12 residues long. CDR3 bases: TGTGCCAGCAGCGCCTCGGCCTACGAGCAGTACTTC. Its translation is CASSASAYEQYF. The complete variable domain, with remaining parts taken from reference TRBV5-6 and TRBJ2-7, reads DAGVTQSPTHLIKTRGQQVTLRCSPKSGHDTVSWYQQALGQGPQFIFQYYEEEERQRGNFPDRFSGHQFPNYSSELNVNALLLGDSALYLCASSASAYEQYFGPGTRLTVT.

In this sample, this clone turned up a few times. The chain uses TRBV7-2 and TRBJ1-2; D remains unclear. Trimming took off 5 bases at V and 5 bases at J, with 12 bases between the two ends. Per germline, CDR1 SGHTA and CDR2 FQGNSA. The CDR3 covers 13 residues. CDR3 protein: CASSTGTEYGYTF. The CDR3 DNA reads as TGTGCCAGCAGCACGGGAACTGAGTATGGCTACACCTTC.

This clone was seen only once. V gene TRBV11-1 combines with J gene TRBJ2-7; 8 bases match TRBD1. The germline CDR1 and CDR2 sequences are SGHAT and FQDESV (reference sequence). The V and J ends lost 4 bases and 6 bases, in that order; junction bases with no gene match: 8. There are 14 residues in the CDR3. The chain's CDR3 is CASSYPGTGSEQYF. The CDR3 region has the DNA TGTGCCAGCAGCTACCCCGGGACAGGAAGCGAGCAGTACTTC. The variable domain in full, with the rest retrieved from reference TRBV11-1 and TRBJ2-7, is EAEVAQSPRYKITEKSQAVAFWCDPISGHATLYWYRQILGQGPELLVQFQDESVVDDSQLPKDRFSAERLKGVDSTLKIQPAELGDSAMYLCASSYPGTGSEQYFGPGTRLTVT.

V and J are TRBV27 and TRBJ1-2, with 7 bases lining up with TRBD1. The CDR3 is 14 residues long. The J segment lost 4 bases and the V segment lost 4 bases, leaving 6 bases of the junction unmatched. The germline gives CDR1 MNHEY, CDR2 SMNVEV (reference sequence). The DNA for the CDR3 is TGTGCCAGCAGTTCCCAAACAGGGGTCTATGGCTACACCTTC. Residues: CASSSQTGVYGYTF.

The V call is TRBV4-1, the J call TRBJ2-3; the match to TRBD2 covers 7 bases. The CDR3 totals 16 residues. V gave up 2 bases and J gave up 5 bases; unmatched junction bases: 10. Looked up from germline, CDR1 is MGHRA and CDR2 is YSYEKL. The CDR3 DNA is TGCGCCAGCAGCCAATACAGCGGGATATTGTTAGATACGCAGTATTTT. This encodes CASSQYSGILLDTQYF.

CDR3 loop: CASSPGLAGGPIDEQFF. The CDR3 DNA is TGTGCCAGTAGTCCCGGACTAGCGGGAGGGCCGATAGATGAGCAGTTCTTC. The J gene is TRBJ2-1, the V gene TRBV19; TRBD2 agrees at 15 bases. The germline CDR1 and CDR2 sequences are LNHDA and SQIVND (reference sequence). V shed 5 bases and J 8 bases; nucleotides not matched to a gene: 10. The CDR3 sequence is 17 residues long.

This clone was found once. This sequence joins TRBV13 and TRBJ1-2; tentatively, D is TRBD1 (5 bases). Trimming shortened V by 0 bases and J by 4 bases, and 9 bases separated the two germline ends. Germline V gene data show CDR1 as PRHDT and CDR2 as FYEKMQ (reference sequence). The CDR3 length is 14 residues. CDR3 residues: CASSLGRVLYGYTF. CDR3 bases: TGTGCCAGCAGCTTAGGCAGGGTACTCTATGGCTACACCTTC.

The V gene is TRBV28, the J gene TRBJ1-1, with D possibly TRBD1 on 5 matching bases. CDR3 length: 12 amino acids. Looked up from germline, CDR1 is MDHEN and CDR2 is SYDVKM. Trimming took 10 bases from V and 1 from J, leaving 10 bases between them. CDR3 protein: CAIRTGNTEAFF. The CDR3 DNA reads as TGTGCCATCCGTACAGGGAACACTGAAGCTTTCTTT.

This chain links TRBV13 with TRBJ2-5, with 8 bases aligning to TRBD1. Germline CDR1 reads PRHDT; CDR2 reads FYEKMQ (reference sequence). The V segment lost 11 bases and the J segment 5 bases; nucleotides outside the gene matches: 16. The CDR3 is 15 amino acids. This chain's CDR3 is CASTQGARGVETQYF. As DNA, the CDR3 is TGTGCCTCCACCCAGGGGGCCAGGGGAGTCGAGACCCAGTACTTC.

The V gene is TRBV30, the J gene TRBJ2-2; maybe TRBD1 (6 bases). The CDR3 length is 15 residues. Deletions cut 4 bases from V and 1 base from J, with 13 bases between. Germline V gene lookup returns CDR1 GTSNPN and CDR2 SVGIG (reference sequence). This CDR3 reads CAWTAGTQNTGELFF. In nucleotides, the CDR3 is TGTGCCTGGACTGCCGGGACACAGAACACCGGGGAGCTGTTTTTT.

The rearrangement joins TRBV7-6 to TRBJ2-3; 12 positions agree with TRBD2. V gave up 4 bases and J gave up 3 bases; unmatched junction bases: 2. CDR1 and CDR2 (germline): SGHVS, FNYEAQ. The CDR3 spans 15 residues. The CDR3, as DNA: TGTGCCAGCAGCTCTAGCGGGGGGGCAACAGATACGCAGTATTTT. Its translation: CASSSSGGATDTQYF.